The TCR beta chain described here comes from a study of vaccination effects on CD4 cells after COVID-19 (dated by TCRdb to between 2020 and 2023). Regarding the study in general: Participants received two doses of either the BNT162b2 or the mRNA-1273 mRNA SARS-CoV-2 vaccine. Altogether, nine to ten COVID-19 convalescent patients and a few SARS-CoV-2-naive healthy vaccine recipients made up the full study. In both COVID-19 convalescent patients and infection-naive vaccine recipients, the study compared SARS-CoV-2 spike-specific CD4+ TCR repertoires from before mRNA vaccination with those from after it. In the study, cultures from other donors were sequenced using the Oncomine TCR Beta short-read assay on an Illumina iSeq 100.

Receptors were amplified or captured by the immunoSEQ multiplex PCR assay. DNA from the cultured and isolated CD4+ T cells underwent TCR beta CDR3 sequencing. On the study's bioinformatics: Non-productive TCR sequences were removed, reads were trimmed to the CDR3 region, and CDR3s of at least 7 amino acids were retained. The MANAFEST web app was used to pick out antigen-specific clonotypes by comparing their expansion in peptide wells with that in reference cultures. For clones to be considered positive, expansion at FDR<0.05 versus reference and all other wells, an odds ratio above 5, and a frequency above 0.1% in two replicate wells were required. A clonotype was defined as cross-reactive if the clonotype was significantly expanded both in SARS-CoV-2 spike wells and in at least one common cold coronavirus spike condition. Using the stringdist R package, CDR3 similarity was measured by Levenshtein distance, and unrooted trees were constructed with ape in R 3.6.1. TCRdb obtained this table from immuneACCESS and retained in-frame rearrangements with V and J assigned. These tables miss some clones; where compared with another copy, unresolved V genes account for less than half of the shortfall, and the remainder is unexplained. V, J and clone size derive from that table, while D and trimming were established from the DNA sequence. This sample comprises roughly 50,000 clones, about four fifths of them detected only once. Together, the top ten hold around 6% of the sample.

The ViraFEST assay stimulated PBMC with viral peptide pools and then used TCR sequencing to identify antigen-specific CD4+ T cell clonotypes by expansion. After 10 to 11 days of culture, CD4+ T cells were isolated with the EasySep CD4+ T cell isolation kit. Healthy vaccine recipients had no prior SARS-CoV-2 infection, confirmed by negative nucleocapsid antibodies before and after vaccination. Each well held some 1.9 million PBMC cultured in IMDM containing approximately 5.2% human AB serum, around 10 IU/ml IL-2 and gentamicin, along with approximately 10 ug/ml peptides. On days 3 and 7, half of the culture medium was replaced with fresh IL-2-containing medium. Unless otherwise noted, each peptide stimulation condition was cultured in triplicate wells. PBMC were separated from whole blood using Ficoll-Paque Plus gradient centrifugation and were then either cryopreserved at -140C or used fresh. Overlapping peptide pools spanned the spike proteins of SARS-CoV-2 and the common cold coronaviruses HCoV-NL63, HCoV-OC43 and HCoV-229E. Genomic DNA was extracted from cultured CD4+ T cells with the QIAamp micro DNA kit.

With respect to this clone: The clone's antigen remains unknown. Nothing much larger sits one base from this clone, and base qualities are not available.

What the authors observed across the whole study: Clones induced by infection and clones induced by vaccination both contracted markedly at late timepoints after vaccination, which fits with T cell responses waning over time. Limitations of the study were the small number of convalescent patients and the absence of early post-infection timepoints. Among healthy vaccine recipients, nearly all vaccine-induced clones were SARS-CoV-2 mono-reactive, and only 1 of 255 was cross-reactive with common cold coronaviruses.

The germline V gene sets CDR1 to SGHTA and CDR2 to FQGTGA. V loses 5 bases of germline sequence and J loses 0 bases, and the interval between the two ends is 15 bases. Spanning cysteine to phenylalanine, the CDR3 consists of 16 amino acids. The entry retains the CDR3 DNA only, 48 bases that are in frame from base 1. The sequence joins TRBV7-3 to TRBJ2-3; TRBD2 is possibly the D segment (7 matching bases). This receptor was taken from a human donor who received a COVID-19 vaccine. The starting material was CD4+ T cells from PBMCs cultured with HCoV-OC43 spike peptides, obtained before COVID-19 vaccination. Taken with the paper, the label for cell subset or site translates to: HCoV-OC43 spike overlapping peptide pool stimulation. CDR3 protein: CASSPTGAGSTDTQYF. The DNA reads TGTGCCAGCAGCCCGACAGGAGCGGGGAGCACAGATACGCAGTATTTT.